This note documents a single TCR beta chain sequence. This clone occurred a few times. Its antigen remains undetermined. Base qualities are not at hand, and no much larger clone is one base apart. The protocol used for the library was the immunoSEQ multiplex PCR assay. As stored in TCRdb, this immuneACCESS dataset retains in-frame rearrangements with V and J assigned. A fraction of the clones does not appear; measured against another copy, unresolved V genes explain less than half of the discrepancy, and the remainder lacks a known reason. For this sample the table gives 13,000 to 15,000 clones, of which approximately 62% were detected only once. The ten largest clones add up to approximately 15% of the sample. This entry comes from a study of CD4+ T cells in melanoma (dated by TCRdb to the early 2020s). Regarding the research as a whole: Neoantigen-specific CD4+ T cells in human melanoma were investigated in the study.

In the germline V gene, CDR1 corresponds to SGHNT and CDR2 to YENEEA. V lost 5 bases and J lost 3 bases; the stretch between them is 7 bases long. The CDR3 goes from the cysteine to the phenylalanine over 13 residues. Only the CDR3 part of the read is kept: 39 bases, read in frame from the first base. Patients with melanoma were used as donors. What the work shows at the level of the full study, not this receptor alone: The report described a correlation between neoantigen-specific CD4+ T cells and the function of CD8+ T cells, macrophages and B cells. Neoantigen-specific CD4+ T cells in melanoma were reported to have a range of differentiation states.

Recombination linked TRBV11-3 to TRBJ2-2; too little of a D gene remains to name it. The sequenced sample consisted of cells from a culture (not recorded whether cultured in vitro). This clonotype was obtained from a human donor with melanoma. The nucleotide sequence is TGTGCCAGCAGCCGGACCTACACCGGGGAGCTGTTTTTT. This is translated as CASSRTYTGELFF.